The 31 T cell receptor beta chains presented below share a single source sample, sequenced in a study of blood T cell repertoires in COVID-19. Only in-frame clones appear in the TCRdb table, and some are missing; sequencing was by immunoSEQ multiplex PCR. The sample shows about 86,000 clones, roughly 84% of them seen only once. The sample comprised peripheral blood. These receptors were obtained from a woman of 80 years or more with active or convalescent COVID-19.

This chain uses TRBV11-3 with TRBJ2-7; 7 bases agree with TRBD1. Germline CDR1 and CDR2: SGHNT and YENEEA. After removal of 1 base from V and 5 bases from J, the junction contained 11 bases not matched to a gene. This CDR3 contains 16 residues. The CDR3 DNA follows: TGTGCCAGCAGCTTAGCAGCCGGGACAGTGACCCACGAGCAGTACTTC. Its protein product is CASSLAAGTVTHEQYF.

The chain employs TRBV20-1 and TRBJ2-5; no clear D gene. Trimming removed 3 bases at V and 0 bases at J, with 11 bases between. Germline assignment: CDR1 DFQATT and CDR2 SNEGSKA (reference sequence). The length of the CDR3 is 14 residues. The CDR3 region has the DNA TGCAGTGCTAGTCGTCTATTCGACCAAGAGACCCAGTACTTC. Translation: CSASRLFDQETQYF.

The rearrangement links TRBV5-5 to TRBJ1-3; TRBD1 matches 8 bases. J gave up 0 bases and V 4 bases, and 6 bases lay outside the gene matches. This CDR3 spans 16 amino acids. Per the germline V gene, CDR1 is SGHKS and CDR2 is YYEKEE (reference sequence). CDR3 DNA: TGTGCCAGCAGCGGGGCGGGACAGGTCTCTGGAAACACCATATATTTT. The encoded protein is CASSGAGQVSGNTIYF.

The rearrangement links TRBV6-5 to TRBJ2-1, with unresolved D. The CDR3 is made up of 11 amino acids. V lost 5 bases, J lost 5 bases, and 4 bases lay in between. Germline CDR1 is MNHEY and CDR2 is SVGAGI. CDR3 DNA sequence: TGTGCCAGCAGTCGAGACAATGAGCAGTTCTTC. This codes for CASSRDNEQFF.

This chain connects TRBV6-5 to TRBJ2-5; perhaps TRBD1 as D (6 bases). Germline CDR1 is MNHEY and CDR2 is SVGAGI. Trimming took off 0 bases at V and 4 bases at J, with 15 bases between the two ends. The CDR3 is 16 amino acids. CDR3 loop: CASSYSNLGAGETQYF. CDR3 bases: TGTGCCAGCAGTTACTCAAACTTGGGGGCGGGAGAGACCCAGTACTTC.

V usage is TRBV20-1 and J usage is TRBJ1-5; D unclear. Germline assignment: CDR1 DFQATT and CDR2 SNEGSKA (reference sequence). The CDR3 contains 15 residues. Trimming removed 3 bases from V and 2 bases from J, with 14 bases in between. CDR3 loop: CSASRHPGGNQPQHF. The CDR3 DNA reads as TGCAGTGCTAGTCGACACCCCGGGGGCAATCAGCCCCAGCATTTT.

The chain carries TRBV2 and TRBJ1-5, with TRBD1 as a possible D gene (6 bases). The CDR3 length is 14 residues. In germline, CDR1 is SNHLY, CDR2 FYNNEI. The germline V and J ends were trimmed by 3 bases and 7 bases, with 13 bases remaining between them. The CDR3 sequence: CASSEDRAAQPQHF. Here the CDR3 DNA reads TGTGCCAGCAGTGAGGACAGAGCGGCACAGCCCCAGCATTTT. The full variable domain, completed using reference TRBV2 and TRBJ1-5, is EPEVTQTPSHQVTQMGQEVILRCVPISNHLYFYWYRQILGQKVEFLVSFYNNEISEKSEIFDDQFSVERPDGSNFTLKIRSTKLEDSAMYFCASSEDRAAQPQHFGDGTRLSIL.

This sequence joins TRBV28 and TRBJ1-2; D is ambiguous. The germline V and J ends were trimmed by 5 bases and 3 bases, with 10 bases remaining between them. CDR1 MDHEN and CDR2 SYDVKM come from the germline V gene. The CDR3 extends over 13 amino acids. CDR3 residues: CASSPLVYYGYTF. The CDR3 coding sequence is TGTGCCAGCAGTCCTCTTGTATACTATGGCTACACCTTC.

The CDR3 DNA follows: TGTGCCAGCCGTGGACAGGGAGGTGGCAATCAGCCCCAGCATTTT. Its protein product is CASRGQGGGNQPQHF. V and J are TRBV18 and TRBJ1-5; 8 bases are shared with TRBD1. The V gene end was trimmed by 8 bases and the J gene end by 2 bases; junction bases not matched to a gene: 8. The CDR3 is 15 residues long. Germline lookup yields CDR1 KGHSH and CDR2 LQKENI.

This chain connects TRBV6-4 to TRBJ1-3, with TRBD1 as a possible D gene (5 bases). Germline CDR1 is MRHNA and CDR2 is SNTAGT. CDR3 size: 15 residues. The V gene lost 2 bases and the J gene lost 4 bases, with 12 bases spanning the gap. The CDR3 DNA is TGTGCCAGCAGTGACAGGGGAATTTCCGGAAACACCATATATTTT. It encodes CASSDRGISGNTIYF.

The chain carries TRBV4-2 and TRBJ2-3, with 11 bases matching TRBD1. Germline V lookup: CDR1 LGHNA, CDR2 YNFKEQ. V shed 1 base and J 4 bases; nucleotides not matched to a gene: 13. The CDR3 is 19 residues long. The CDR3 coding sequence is TGTGCCAGCAGCCAAGCCCCATTACCGGGACAGGGGGTGGCAGATACGCAGTATTTT. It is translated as CASSQAPLPGQGVADTQYF.

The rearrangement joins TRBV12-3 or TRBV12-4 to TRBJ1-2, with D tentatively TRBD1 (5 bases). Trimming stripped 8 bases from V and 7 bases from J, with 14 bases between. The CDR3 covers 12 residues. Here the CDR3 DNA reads TGTGCCAGCTCCCCCGTAGGGGTTGGCTACACCTTC. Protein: CASSPVGVGYTF.

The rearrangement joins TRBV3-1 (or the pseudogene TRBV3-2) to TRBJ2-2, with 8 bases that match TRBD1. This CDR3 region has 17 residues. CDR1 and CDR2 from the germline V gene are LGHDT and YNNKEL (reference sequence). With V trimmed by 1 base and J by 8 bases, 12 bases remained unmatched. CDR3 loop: CASSQAVTGEFLGELFF. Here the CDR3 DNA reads TGTGCCAGCAGCCAAGCGGTGACAGGGGAGTTTCTGGGGGAGCTGTTTTTT.

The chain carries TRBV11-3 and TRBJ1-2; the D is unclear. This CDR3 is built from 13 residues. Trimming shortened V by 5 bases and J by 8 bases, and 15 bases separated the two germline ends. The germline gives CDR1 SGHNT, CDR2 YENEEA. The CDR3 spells CASSPVREEGYTF. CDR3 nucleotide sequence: TGTGCCAGCAGCCCGGTACGGGAGGAGGGCTACACCTTC.

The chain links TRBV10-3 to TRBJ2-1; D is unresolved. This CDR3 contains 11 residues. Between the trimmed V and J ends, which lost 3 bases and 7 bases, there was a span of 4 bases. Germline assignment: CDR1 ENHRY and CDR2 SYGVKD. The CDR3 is CAISDQNEQFF. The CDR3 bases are TGTGCCATCAGTGACCAGAATGAGCAGTTCTTC.

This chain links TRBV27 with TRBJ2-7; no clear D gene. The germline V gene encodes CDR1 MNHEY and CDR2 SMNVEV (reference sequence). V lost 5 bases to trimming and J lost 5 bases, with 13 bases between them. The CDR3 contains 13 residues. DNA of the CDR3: TGTGCCAGCAGTCATGACAAGAGCCACGAGCAGTACTTC. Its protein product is CASSHDKSHEQYF.

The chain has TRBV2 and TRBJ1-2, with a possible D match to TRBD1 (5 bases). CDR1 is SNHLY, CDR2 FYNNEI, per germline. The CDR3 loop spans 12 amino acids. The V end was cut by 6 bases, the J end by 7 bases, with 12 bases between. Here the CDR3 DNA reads TGTGCCAGCAGGCAGGGCGGGAGTGGCTACACCTTC. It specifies CASRQGGSGYTF.

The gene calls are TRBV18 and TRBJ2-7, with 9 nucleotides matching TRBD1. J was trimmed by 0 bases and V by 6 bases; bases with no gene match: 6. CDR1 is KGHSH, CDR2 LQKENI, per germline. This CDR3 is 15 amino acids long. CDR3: CASSARDRDSYEQYF. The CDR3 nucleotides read TGTGCCAGCTCGGCCCGGGACAGGGACTCCTACGAGCAGTACTTC.

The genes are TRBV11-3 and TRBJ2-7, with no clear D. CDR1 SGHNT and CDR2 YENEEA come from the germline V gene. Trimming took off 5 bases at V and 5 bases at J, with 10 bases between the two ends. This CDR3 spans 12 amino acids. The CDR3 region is CASSPRSDEQYF. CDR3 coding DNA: TGTGCCAGCAGCCCGAGGAGCGACGAGCAGTACTTC.

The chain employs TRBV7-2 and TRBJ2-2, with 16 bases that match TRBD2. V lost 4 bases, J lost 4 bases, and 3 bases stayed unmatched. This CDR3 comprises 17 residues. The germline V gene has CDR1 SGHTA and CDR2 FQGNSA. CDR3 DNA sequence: TGTGCCAGCAGCTCGGGACTAGCGGGGGGGCGCACCGGGGAGCTGTTTTTT. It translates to CASSSGLAGGRTGELFF.

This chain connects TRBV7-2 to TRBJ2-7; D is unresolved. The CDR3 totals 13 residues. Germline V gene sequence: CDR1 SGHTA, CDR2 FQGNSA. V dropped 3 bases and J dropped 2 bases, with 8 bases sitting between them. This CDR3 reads CASSFNRPYEQYF. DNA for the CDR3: TGTGCCAGCAGCTTTAACAGACCCTACGAGCAGTACTTC.

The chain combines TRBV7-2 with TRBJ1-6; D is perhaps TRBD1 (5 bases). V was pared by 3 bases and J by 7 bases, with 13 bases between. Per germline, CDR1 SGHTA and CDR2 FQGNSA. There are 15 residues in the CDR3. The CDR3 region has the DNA TGTGCCAGCAGCTTGGGGCAGTCCGTAAATTCACCCCTCCACTTT. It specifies CASSLGQSVNSPLHF.

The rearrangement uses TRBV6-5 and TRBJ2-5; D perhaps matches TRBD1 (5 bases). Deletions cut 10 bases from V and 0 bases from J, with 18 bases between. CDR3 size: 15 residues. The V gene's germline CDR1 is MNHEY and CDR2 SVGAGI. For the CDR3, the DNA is TGTGCCACCCGTCTAGGGGTTGGGGACCAAGAGACCCAGTACTTC. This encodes CATRLGVGDQETQYF.

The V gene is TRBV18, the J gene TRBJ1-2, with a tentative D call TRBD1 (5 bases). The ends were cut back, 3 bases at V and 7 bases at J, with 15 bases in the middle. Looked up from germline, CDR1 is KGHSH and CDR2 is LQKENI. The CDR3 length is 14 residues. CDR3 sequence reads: CASSPQTELGGYTF. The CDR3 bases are TGTGCCAGCTCACCGCAGACAGAGCTGGGTGGCTACACCTTC. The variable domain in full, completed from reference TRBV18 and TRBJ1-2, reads NAGVMQNPRHLVRRRGQEARLRCSPMKGHSHVYWYRQLPEEGLKFMVYLQKENIIDESGMPKERFSAEFPKEGPSILRIQQVVRGDSAAYFCASSPQTELGGYTFGSGTRLTVV.

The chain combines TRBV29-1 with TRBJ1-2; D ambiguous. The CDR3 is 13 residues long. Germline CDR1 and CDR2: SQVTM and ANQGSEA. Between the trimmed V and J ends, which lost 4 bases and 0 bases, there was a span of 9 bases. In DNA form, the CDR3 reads TGCAGCGTTGTCAGCGATACTAACTATGGCTACACCTTC. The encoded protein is CSVVSDTNYGYTF.

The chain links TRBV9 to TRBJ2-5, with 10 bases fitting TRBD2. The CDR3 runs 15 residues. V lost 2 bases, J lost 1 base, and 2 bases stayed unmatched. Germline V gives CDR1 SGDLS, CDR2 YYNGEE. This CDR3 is CASSVSSGGQETQYF. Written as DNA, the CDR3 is TGTGCCAGCAGCGTGTCTAGCGGGGGCCAAGAGACCCAGTACTTC.

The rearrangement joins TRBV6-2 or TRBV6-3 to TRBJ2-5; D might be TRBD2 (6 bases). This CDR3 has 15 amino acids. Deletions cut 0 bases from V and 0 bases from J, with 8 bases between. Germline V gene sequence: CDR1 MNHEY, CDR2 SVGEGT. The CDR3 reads CASSYSRTNQETQYF. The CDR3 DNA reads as TGTGCCAGCAGTTACTCTAGGACTAACCAAGAGACCCAGTACTTC.

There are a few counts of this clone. Here the CDR3 reads CASSPRNRLNSGNTIYF. Written as DNA, the CDR3 is TGTGCCAGCTCACCAAGAAACAGGCTTAACTCTGGAAACACCATATATTTT. V usage is TRBV18 and J usage is TRBJ1-3; a possible D gene is TRBD1 (5 bases). The CDR3 sequence is 17 residues long. Germline V gives CDR1 KGHSH, CDR2 LQKENI. Between the trimmed V and J ends, which lost 2 bases and 0 bases, there was a span of 14 bases.

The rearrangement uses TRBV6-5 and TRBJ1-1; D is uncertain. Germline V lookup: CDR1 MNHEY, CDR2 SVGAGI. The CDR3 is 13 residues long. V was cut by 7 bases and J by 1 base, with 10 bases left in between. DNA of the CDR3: TGTGCCAGCACGAAGGAGGGGAACACTGAAGCTTTCTTT. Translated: CASTKEGNTEAFF.

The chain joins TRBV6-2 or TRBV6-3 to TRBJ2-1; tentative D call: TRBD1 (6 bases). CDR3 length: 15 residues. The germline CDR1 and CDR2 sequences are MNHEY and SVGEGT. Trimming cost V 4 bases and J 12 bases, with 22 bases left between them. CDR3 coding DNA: TGTGCCAGCAGTTTACAGGGTTCGCCCAACAATAGGCAGTTCTTC. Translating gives CASSLQGSPNNRQFF.

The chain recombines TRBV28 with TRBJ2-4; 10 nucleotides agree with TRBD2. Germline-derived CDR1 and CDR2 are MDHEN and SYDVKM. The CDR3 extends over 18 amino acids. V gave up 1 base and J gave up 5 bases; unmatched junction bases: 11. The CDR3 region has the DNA TGTGCCAGCAGTTTATTGGGGATACTAGCGGGGAGGCAAAACATTCAGTACTTC. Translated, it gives CASSLLGILAGRQNIQYF. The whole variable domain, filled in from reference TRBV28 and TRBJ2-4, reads DVKVTQSSRYLVKRTGEKVFLECVQDMDHENMFWYRQDPGLGLRLIYFSYDVKMKEKGDIPEGYSVSREKKERFSLILESASTNQTSMYLCASSLLGILAGRQNIQYFGAGTRLSVL.